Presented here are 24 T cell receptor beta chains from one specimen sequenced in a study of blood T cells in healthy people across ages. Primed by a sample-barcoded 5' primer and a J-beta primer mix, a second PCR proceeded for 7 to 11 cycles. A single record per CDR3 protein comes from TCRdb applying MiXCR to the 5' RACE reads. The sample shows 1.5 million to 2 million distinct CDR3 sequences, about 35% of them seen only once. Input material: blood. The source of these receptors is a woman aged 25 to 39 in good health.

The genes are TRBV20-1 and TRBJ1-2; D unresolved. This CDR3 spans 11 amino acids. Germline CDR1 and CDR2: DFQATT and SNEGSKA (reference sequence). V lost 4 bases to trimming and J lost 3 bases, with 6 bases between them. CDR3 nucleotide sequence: TGCAGTGCTAATGGTTACTATGGCTACACCTTC. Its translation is CSANGYYGYTF.

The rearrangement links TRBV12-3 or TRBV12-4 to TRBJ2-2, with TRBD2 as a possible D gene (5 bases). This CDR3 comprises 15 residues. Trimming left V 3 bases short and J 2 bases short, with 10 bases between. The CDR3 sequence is CASSLPGINTGELFF. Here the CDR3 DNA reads TGTGCCAGCAGTTTGCCGGGAATCAACACCGGGGAGCTGTTTTTT.

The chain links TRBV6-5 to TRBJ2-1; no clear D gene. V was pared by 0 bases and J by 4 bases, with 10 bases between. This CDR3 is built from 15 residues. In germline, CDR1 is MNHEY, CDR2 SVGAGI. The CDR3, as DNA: TGTGCCAGCAGTTACTCCAGCTCATCTTACAATGAGCAGTTCTTC. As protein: CASSYSSSSYNEQFF.

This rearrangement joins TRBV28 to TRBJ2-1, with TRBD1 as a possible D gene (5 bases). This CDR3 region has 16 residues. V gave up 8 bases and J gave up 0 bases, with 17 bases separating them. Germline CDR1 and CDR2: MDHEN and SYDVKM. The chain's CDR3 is CASLRSGHYSYNEQFF. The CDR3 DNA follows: TGTGCCAGCCTCAGGTCAGGACATTACTCCTACAATGAGCAGTTCTTC.

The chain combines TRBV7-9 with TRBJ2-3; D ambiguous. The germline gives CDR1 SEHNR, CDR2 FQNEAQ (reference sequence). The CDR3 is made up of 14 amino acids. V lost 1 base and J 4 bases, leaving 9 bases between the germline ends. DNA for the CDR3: TGTGCCAGCAGCTTAGATCGGCTCTCAGATACGCAGTATTTT. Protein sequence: CASSLDRLSDTQYF.

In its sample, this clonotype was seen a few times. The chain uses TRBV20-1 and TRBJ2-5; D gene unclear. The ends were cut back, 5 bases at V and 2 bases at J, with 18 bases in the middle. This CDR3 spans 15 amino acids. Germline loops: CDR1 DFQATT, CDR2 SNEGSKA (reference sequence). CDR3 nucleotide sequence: TGCAGTGCTGCCCCCCACGGACGCAATCAAGAGACCCAGTACTTC. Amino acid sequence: CSAAPHGRNQETQYF.

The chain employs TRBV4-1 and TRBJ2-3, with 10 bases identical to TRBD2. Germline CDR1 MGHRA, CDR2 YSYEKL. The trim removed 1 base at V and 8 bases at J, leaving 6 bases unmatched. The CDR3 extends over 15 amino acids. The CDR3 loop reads CASSQGQREGGTQYF. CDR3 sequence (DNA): TGCGCCAGCAGCCAAGGTCAGCGGGAGGGCGGTACGCAGTATTTT.

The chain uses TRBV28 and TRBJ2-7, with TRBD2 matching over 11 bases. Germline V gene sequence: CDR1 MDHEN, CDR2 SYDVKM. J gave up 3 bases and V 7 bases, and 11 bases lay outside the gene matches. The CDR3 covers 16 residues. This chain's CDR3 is CASIPPGLAGGYEQYF. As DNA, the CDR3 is TGTGCCAGCATTCCCCCCGGACTAGCGGGTGGCTACGAGCAGTACTTC.

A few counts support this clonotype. In DNA form, the CDR3 reads TGCAGTGCTAGAGATTACCGGGACCCCAATACACCCGAGCAGTACTTC. This codes for CSARDYRDPNTPEQYF. V is TRBV20-1 and J is TRBJ2-5, with D possibly called TRBD1 or TRBD2 (5 bases each). TRBJ2-7 matches the DNA end more closely, so the J call is doubtful. The CDR3 contains 16 residues. Looked up from germline, CDR1 is DFQATT and CDR2 is SNEGSKA (reference sequence).

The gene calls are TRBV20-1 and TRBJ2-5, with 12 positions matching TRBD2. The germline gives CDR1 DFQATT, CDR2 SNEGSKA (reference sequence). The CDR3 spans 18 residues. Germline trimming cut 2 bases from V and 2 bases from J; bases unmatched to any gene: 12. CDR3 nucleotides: TGCAGTGCTAGACCCGGACTAGCGGGGCCGGGGGGTCAAGAGACCCAGTACTTC. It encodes CSARPGLAGPGGQETQYF.

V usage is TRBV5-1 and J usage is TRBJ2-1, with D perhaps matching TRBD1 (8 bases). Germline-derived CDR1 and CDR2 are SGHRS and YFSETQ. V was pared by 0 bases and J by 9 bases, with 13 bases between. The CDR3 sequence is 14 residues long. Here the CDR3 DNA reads TGCGCCAGCAGCTTGGGACAGGGGAGGGGTGAGCAGTTCTTC. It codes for CASSLGQGRGEQFF.

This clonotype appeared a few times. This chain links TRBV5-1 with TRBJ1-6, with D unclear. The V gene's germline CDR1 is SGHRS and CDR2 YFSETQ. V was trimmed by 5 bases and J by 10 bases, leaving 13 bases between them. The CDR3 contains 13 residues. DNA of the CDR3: TGCGCCAGCAGGGCGTCGACTGACTCACCCCTCCACTTT. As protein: CASRASTDSPLHF.

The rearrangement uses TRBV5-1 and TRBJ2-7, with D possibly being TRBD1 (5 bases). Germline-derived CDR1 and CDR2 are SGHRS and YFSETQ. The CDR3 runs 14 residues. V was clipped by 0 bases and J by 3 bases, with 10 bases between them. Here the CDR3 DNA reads TGCGCCAGCAGCTTGGAGGGGCCTTACTACGAGCAGTACTTC. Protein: CASSLEGPYYEQYF. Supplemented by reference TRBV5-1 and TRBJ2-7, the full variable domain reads KAGVTQTPRYLIKTRGQQVTLSCSPISGHRSVSWYQQTPGQGLQFLFEYFSETQRNKGNFPGRFSGRQFSNSRSEMNVSTLELGDSALYLCASSLEGPYYEQYFGPGTRLTVT.

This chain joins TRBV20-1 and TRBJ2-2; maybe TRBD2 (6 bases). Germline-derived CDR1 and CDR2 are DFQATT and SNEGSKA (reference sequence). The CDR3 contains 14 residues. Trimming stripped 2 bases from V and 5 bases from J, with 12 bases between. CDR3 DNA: TGCAGTGCTAGATTGGGGGGTAGTACCGGGGAGCTGTTTTTT. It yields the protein CSARLGGSTGELFF.

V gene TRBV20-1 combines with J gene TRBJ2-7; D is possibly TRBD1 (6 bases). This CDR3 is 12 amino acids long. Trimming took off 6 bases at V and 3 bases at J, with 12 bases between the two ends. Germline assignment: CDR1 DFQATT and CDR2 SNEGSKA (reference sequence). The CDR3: CSAPSQGYEQYF. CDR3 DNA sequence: TGCAGTGCCCCATCACAGGGCTACGAGCAGTACTTC.

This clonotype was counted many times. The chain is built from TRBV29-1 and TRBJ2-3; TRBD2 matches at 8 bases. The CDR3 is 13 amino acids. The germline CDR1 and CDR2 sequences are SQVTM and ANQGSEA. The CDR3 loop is CSEISGGTDTQYF. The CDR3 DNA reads TGCAGTGAAATTTCGGGGGGGACAGATACGCAGTATTTT.

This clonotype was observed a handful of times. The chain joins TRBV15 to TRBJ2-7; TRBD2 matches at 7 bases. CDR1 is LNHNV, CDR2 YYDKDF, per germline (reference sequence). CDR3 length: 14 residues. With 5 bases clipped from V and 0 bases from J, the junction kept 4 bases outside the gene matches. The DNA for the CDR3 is TGTGCCACCAGCCGGGAGGCCAGCTCCTACGAGCAGTACTTC. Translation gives CATSREASSYEQYF.

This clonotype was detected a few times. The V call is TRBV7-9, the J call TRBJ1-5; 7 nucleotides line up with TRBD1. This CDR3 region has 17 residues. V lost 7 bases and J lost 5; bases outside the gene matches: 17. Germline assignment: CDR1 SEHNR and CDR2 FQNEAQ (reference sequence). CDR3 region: CASITTTPRQGHQPQHF. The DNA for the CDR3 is TGTGCCAGCATCACAACAACCCCTAGACAGGGCCATCAGCCCCAGCATTTT.

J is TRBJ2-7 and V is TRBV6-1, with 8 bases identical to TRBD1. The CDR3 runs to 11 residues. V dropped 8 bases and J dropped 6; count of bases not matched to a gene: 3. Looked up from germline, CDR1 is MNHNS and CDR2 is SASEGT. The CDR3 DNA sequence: TGTGCCAGCGGACAGGGTGTCGAGCAGTACTTC. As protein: CASGQGVEQYF.

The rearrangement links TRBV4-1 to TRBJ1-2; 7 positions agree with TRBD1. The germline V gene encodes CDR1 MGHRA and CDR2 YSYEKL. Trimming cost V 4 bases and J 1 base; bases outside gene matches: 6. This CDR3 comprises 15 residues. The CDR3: CASSPSTGLNYGYTF. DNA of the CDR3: TGCGCCAGCAGCCCCTCGACAGGGCTTAACTATGGCTACACCTTC.

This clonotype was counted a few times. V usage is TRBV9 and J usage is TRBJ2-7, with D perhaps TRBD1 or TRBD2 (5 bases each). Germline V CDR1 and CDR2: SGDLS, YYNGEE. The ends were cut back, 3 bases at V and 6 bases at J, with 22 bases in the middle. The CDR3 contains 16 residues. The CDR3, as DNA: TGTGCCAGCAGCGGGGGACGAGGAAGCCCCCAGGTCGAGCAGTACTTC. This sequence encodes CASSGGRGSPQVEQYF.

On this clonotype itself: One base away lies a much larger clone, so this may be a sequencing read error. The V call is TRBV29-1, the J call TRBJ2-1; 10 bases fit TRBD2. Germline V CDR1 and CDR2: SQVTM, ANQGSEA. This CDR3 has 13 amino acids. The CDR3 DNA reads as TGCAGCGTCGGACTAGCGGTAAACAATGAGCGGTTCTTC. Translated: CSVGLAVNNERFF.

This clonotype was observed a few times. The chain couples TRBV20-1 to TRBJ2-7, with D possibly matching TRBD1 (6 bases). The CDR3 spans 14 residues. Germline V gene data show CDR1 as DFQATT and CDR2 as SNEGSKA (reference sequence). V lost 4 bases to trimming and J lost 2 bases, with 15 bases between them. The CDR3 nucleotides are TGCAGTGCTAATGACAGGTGGAGGACCTACGAGCAGTACTTC. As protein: CSANDRWRTYEQYF.

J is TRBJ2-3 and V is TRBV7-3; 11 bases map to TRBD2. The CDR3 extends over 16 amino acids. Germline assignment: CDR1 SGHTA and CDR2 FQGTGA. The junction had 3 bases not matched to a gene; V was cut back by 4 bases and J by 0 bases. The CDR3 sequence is CASSSLAGASTDTQYF. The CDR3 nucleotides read TGTGCCAGCAGCTCACTAGCGGGGGCTAGCACAGATACGCAGTATTTT.